The T cell receptor (beta chain) under discussion was sequenced for a study of blood T cell repertoires in COVID-19. As for the study in general: Samples taken during acute and convalescent COVID-19 were collected in the United States, Italy and Spain. PBMCs, B-cell-depleted T cells, or T cells were the source of the cDNA or gDNA that made up the material.

Measured with immunoSEQ multiplex PCR; TCRdb has only the in-frame clones, and not every one. The sample contains under 250,000 clones, approximately 87% of which appear only once. Per germline, CDR1 DFQATT and CDR2 SNEGSKA (reference sequence). The CDR3 sequence is 13 residues long. Losses at the gene ends were 3 bases for V and 4 bases for J; bases not matched to a gene: 3. This chain uses TRBV20-1 with TRBJ1-5, with 7 bases matching TRBD1. The specimen sequenced was peripheral blood. The sequence came from a woman between 65 and 79 years old with active or convalescent COVID-19. The CDR3 here is CSASAGGNQPQHF. The CDR3 DNA follows: TGCAGTGCTAGTGCAGGGGGGAATCAGCCCCAGCATTTT.